This is a list of T cell receptor beta chains from one sample in a study of technical replicates of blood from several donors. Sequenced by immunoSEQ multiplex PCR; TCRdb stores in-frame clones only, minus some. The data contain 87,000 or so clones, roughly 94% of them singletons. The sequenced sample was T cells isolated from PBMCs. These receptor sequences come from a human donor in good health. Both conserved end residues are part of each CDR3. D genes are given only for firm matches. The listing skips clone size in some rows; elsewhere it reads once, few, many or a size class.

.	TRBV7-7	TRBJ2-5	TRBD2	TGTGCTAGCAGCTTAGACCCGGGGGGGCGGGAGACCCAGTACTTC	CASSLDPGGRETQYF
.	TRBV4-1	TRBJ2-5	.	TGCGCCAGCAGCCAAGCAACTCAAGAGACCCAGTACTTC	CASSQATQETQYF
.	TRBV7-9	TRBJ1-2	TRBD1	TGTGCCAGCATCACCCCCTCTACGGGGACAGGGGCTTCTGGCTACACCTTC	CASITPSTGTGASGYTF
.	TRBV5-4	TRBJ2-7	.	TGTGCCAGCAGCTTGGGACAGTTCTACGAGCAGTACTTC	CASSLGQFYEQYF
.	TRBV5-1	TRBJ2-1	TRBD2	TGCGCCAGCAGCCTGGTGGCGGGGGGAGGCAATGAGCAGTTCTTC	CASSLVAGGGNEQFF
.	TRBV5-5	TRBJ1-5	.	TGTGCCAGCAGCTTGGTGGGTAATATCTTAGCTCAGCCCCAGCATTTT	CASSLVGNILAQPQHF
.	TRBV5-5	TRBJ2-7	TRBD2	TGTGCCAGCAGCTTGGTAGCGGGGGGAACCTACGAGCAGTACTTC	CASSLVAGGTYEQYF
.	TRBV21-1	TRBJ2-3	.	TGTGCCAGCAGCACAGAAGATACGCAGTATTTT	CASSTEDTQYF
.	TRBV6-5	TRBJ1-2	.	TGTGCCAGCAGTTACTCCCCGGACTATGGCTACACCTTC	CASSYSPDYGYTF
once	TRBV7-2	TRBJ2-1	.	TGTGCCAGCAGCCGACCCGGGACATCCTACAATGAGCAGTTCTTC	CASSRPGTSYNEQFF
.	TRBV23-1	TRBJ2-7	.	TGCGCCAGCACCCATGGGAGAACTGGCTACGAGCAGTACTTC	CASTHGRTGYEQYF
.	TRBV2	TRBJ2-7	.	TGTGCCAGCAGGGCCCTTGGAGGGGTTAACCCCTACGAGCAGTACTTC	CASRALGGVNPYEQYF
.	TRBV19	TRBJ1-5	.	TGTGCCAGTAGTATAGCCTGGCTTAGCAATCAGCCCCAGCATTTT	CASSIAWLSNQPQHF
.	TRBV5-5	TRBJ1-5	.	TGTGCCAGCAGCTTGTACTCCAATCAGCCCCAGCATTTT	CASSLYSNQPQHF
.	TRBV10-3	TRBJ2-7	.	TGTGCCACCGTGGGGGGCTACGAGCAGTACTTC	CATVGGYEQYF
.	TRBV4-1	TRBJ2-2	.	TGCGCCAGCAGCCAAGGCAAGGGGTGGGGTACCGGGGAGCTGTTTTTT	CASSQGKGWGTGELFF
once	TRBV15	TRBJ1-6	.	TGTGCCACCAGCCGAGACAGGATCCCTAATTCACCCCTCCACTTT	CATSRDRIPNSPLHF